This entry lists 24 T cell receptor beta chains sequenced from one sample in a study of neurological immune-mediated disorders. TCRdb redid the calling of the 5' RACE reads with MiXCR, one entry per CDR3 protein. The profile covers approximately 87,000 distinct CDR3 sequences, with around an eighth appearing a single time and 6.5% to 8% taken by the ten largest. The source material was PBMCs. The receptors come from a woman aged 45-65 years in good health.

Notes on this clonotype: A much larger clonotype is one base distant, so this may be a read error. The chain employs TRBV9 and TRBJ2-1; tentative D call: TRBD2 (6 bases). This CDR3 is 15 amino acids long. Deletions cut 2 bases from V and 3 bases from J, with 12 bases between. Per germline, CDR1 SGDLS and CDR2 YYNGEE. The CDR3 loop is CASSVGLGGYNEQFF. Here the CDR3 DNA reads TGTGCCAGCAGCGTTGGACTGGGAGGCTACAATGAGCAGTTCTTC.

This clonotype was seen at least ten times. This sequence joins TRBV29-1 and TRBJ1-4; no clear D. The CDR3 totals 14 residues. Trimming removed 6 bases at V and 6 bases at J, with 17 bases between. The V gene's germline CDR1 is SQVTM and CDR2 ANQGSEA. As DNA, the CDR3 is TGCAGCGTCCAATTACGGTGGAGCGATGAAAAACTGTTTTTT. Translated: CSVQLRWSDEKLFF.

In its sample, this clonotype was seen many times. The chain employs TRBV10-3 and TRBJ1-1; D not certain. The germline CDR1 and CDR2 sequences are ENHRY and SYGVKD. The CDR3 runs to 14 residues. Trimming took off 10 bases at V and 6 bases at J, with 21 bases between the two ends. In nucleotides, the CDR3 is TGTGCCACCTCCCCGGCCGGGGATGGGGCTGAAGCTTTCTTT. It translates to CATSPAGDGAEAFF.

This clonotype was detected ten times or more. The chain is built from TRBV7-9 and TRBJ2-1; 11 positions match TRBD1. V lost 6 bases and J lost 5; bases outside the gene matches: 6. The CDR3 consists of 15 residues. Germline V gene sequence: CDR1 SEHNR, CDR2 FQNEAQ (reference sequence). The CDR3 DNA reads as TGTGCCAGCAGATCCGGACAGGGGGCGAACAATGAGCAGTTCTTC. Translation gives CASRSGQGANNEQFF.

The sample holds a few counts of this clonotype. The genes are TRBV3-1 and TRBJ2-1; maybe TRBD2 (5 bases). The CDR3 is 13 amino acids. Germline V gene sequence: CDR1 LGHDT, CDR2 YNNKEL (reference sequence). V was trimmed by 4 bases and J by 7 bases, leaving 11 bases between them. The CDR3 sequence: CASSRSLGNEQFF. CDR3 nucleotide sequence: TGTGCCAGCAGCCGGTCACTAGGGAATGAGCAGTTCTTC.

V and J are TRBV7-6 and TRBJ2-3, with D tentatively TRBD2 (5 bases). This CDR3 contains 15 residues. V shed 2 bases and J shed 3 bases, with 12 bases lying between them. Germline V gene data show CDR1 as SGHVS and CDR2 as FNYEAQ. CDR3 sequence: CASSLQAVGTDTQYF. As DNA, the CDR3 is TGTGCCAGCAGCTTACAAGCGGTAGGTACAGATACGCAGTATTTT.

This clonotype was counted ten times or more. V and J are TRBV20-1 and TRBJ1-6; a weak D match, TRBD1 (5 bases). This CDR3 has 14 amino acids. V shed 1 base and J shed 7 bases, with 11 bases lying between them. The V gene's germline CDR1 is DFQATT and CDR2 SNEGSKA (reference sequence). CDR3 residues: CSARGARENSPLHF. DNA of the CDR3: TGCAGTGCTAGAGGTGCCAGGGAAAATTCACCCCTCCACTTT.

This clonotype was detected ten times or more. CDR3 in amino acids: CATVDREKNEQYF. The CDR3, as DNA: TGTGCCACCGTAGACAGGGAGAAAAACGAGCAGTACTTC. The chain recombines TRBV28 with TRBJ2-7, with TRBD1 matching over 7 bases. With V trimmed by 10 bases and J by 5 bases, 11 bases remained unmatched. The CDR3 consists of 13 residues. Per the germline V gene, CDR1 is MDHEN and CDR2 is SYDVKM.

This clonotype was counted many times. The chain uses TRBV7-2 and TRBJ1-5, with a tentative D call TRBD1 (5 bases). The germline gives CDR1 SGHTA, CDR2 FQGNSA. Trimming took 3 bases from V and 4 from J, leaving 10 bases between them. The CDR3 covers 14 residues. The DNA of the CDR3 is TGTGCCAGCAGCTTCAGACAGATGAATCAGCCCCAGCATTTT. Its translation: CASSFRQMNQPQHF. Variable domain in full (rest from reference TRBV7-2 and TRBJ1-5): GAGVSQSPSNKVTEKGKDVELRCDPISGHTALYWYRQSLGQGLEFLIYFQGNSAPDKSGLPSDRFSAERTGGSVSTLTIQRTQQEDSAVYLCASSFRQMNQPQHFGDGTRLSIL.

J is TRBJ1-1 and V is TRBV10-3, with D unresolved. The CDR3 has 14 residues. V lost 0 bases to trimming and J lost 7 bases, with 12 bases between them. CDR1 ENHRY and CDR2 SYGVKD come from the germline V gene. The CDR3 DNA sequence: TGTGCCATCAGTGAGTCTAGTTCCGGGATTGAAGCTTTCTTT. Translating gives CAISESSSGIEAFF.

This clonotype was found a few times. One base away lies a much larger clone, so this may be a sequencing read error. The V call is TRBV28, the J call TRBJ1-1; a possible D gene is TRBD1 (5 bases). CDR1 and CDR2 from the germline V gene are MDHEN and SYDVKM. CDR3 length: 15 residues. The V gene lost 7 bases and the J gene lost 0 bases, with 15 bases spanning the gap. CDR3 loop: CASTRRGPMNTEAFF. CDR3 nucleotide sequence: TGTGCCAGCACCCGACGGGGACCCATGAACACTGAAGCTTTCTTT.

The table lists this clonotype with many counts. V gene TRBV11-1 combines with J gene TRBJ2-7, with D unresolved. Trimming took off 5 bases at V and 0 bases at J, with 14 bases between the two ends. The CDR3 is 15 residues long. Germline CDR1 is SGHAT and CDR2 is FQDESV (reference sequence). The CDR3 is CASSLLTASSYEQYF. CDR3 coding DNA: TGTGCCAGCAGCCTTTTGACGGCCTCCTCCTACGAGCAGTACTTC.

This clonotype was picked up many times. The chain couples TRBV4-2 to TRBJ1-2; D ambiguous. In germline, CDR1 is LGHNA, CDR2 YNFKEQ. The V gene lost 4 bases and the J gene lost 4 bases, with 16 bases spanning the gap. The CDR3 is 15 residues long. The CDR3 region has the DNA TGTGCCAGCAGCCCTCCCGGGCTCACCTTCTATGGCTACACCTTC. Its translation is CASSPPGLTFYGYTF.

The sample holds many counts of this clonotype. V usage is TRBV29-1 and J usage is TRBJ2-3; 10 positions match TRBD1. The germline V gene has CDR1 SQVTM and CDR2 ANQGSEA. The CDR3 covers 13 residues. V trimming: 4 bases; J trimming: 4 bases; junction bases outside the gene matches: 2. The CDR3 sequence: CSVAGTGADTQYF. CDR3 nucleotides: TGCAGCGTTGCTGGGACAGGGGCAGATACGCAGTATTTT.

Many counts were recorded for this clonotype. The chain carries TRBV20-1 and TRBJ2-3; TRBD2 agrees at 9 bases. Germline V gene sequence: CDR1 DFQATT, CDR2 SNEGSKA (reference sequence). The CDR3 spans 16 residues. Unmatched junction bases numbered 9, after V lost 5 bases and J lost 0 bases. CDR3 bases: TGCAGTGCTGCGACTAGCGGTCCCGCTAGCACAGATACGCAGTATTTT. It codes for CSAATSGPASTDTQYF.

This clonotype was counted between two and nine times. CDR3 residues: CASSQITGSGNTIYF. The CDR3 DNA reads TGCGCCAGCAGCCAAATTACAGGGTCCGGAAACACCATATATTTT. The genes are TRBV5-1 and TRBJ1-3; maybe TRBD1 (6 bases). Trimming took off 4 bases at V and 4 bases at J, with 15 bases between the two ends. This CDR3 is 15 amino acids long. Germline loops: CDR1 SGHRS, CDR2 YFSETQ. The full variable domain, completed using reference TRBV5-1 and TRBJ1-3, is KAGVTQTPRYLIKTRGQQVTLSCSPISGHRSVSWYQQTPGQGLQFLFEYFSETQRNKGNFPGRFSGRQFSNSRSEMNVSTLELGDSALYLCASSQITGSGNTIYFGEGSWLTVV.

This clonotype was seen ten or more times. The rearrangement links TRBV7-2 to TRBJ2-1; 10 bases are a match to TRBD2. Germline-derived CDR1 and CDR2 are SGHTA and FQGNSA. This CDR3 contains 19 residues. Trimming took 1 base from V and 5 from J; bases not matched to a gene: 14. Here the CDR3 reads CASSLGVSGGSGRNNEQFF. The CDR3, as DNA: TGTGCCAGCAGCTTAGGGGTTAGCGGGGGGAGTGGTAGAAACAATGAGCAGTTCTTC.

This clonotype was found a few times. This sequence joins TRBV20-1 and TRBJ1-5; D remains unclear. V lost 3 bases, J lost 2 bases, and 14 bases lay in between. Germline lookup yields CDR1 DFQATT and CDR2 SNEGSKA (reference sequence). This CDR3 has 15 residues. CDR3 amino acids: CSARTPEQGNQPQHF. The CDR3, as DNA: TGCAGTGCTAGGACTCCGGAGCAGGGCAATCAGCCCCAGCATTTT.

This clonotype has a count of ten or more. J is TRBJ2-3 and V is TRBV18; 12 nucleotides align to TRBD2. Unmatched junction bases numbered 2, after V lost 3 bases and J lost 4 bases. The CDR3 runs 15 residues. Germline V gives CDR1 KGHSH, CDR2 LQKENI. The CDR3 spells CASSPGLAGPDTQYF. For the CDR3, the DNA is TGTGCCAGCTCACCGGGACTAGCGGGCCCAGATACGCAGTATTTT.

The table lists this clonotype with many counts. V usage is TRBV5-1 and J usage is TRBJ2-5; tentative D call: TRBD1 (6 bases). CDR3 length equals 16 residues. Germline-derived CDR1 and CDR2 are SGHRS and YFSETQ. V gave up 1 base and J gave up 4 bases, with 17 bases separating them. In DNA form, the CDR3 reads TGCGCCAGCAGCTTGTTGCCCCTGCAGGGGCGAGAGACCCAGTACTTC. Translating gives CASSLLPLQGRETQYF.

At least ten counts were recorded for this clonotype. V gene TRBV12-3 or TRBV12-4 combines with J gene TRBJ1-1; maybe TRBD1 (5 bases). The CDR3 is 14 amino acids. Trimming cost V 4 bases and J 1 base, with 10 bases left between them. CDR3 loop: CASSSLGGNTEAFF. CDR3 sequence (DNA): TGTGCCAGCAGTTCCCTGGGGGGGAACACTGAAGCTTTCTTT.

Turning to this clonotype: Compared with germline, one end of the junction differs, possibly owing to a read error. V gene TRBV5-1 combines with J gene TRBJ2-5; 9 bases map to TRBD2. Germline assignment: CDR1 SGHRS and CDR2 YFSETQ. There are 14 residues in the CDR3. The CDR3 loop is CTSSGGGGQETQYF. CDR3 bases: TGCACCAGCAGCGGCGGGGGGGGCCAAGAGACCCAGTACTTC.

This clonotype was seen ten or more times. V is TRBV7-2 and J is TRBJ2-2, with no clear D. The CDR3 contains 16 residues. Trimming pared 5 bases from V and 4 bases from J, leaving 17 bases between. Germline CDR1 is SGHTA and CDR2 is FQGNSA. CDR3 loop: CASSPALGRVTGELFF. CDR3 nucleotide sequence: TGTGCCAGCAGCCCAGCCCTAGGCCGAGTCACCGGGGAGCTGTTTTTT.

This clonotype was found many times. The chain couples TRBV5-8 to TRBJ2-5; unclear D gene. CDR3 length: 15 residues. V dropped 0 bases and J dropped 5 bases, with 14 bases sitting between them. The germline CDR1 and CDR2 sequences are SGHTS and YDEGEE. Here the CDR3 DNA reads TGTGCCAGCAGCTTGGTAGGGCCGCTCCGGGAGACCCAGTACTTC. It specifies CASSLVGPLRETQYF.